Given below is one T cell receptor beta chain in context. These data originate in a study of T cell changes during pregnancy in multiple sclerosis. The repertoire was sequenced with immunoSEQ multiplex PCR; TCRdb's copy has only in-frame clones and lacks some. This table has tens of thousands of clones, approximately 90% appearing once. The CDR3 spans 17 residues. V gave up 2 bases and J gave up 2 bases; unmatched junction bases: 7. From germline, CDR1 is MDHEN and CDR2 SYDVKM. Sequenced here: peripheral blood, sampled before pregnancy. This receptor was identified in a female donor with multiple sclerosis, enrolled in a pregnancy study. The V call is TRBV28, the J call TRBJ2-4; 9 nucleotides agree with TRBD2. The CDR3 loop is CASSLGTGLAPKNIQYF. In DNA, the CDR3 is TGTGCCAGCAGTTTAGGGACGGGACTAGCCCCCAAAAACATTCAGTACTTC.